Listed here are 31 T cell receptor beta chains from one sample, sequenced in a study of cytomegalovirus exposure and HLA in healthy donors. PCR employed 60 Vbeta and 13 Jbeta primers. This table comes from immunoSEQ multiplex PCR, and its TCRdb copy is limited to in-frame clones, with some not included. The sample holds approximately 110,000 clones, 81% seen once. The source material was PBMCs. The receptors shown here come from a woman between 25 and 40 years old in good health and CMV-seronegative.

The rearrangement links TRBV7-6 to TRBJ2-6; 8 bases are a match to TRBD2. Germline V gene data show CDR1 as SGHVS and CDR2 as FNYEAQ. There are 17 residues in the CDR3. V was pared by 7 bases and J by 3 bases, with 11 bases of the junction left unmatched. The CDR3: CASTPSGAGDGANVLTF. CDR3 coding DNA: TGTGCCAGCACCCCTTCGGGAGCGGGAGATGGGGCCAACGTCCTGACTTTC.

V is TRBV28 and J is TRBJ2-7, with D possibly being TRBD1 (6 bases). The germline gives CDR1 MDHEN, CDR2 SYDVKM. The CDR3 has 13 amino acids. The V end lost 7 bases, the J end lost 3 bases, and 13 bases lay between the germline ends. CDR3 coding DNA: TGTGCCAGCATCAGGGGCGTGGGCTACGAGCAGTACTTC. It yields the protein CASIRGVGYEQYF.

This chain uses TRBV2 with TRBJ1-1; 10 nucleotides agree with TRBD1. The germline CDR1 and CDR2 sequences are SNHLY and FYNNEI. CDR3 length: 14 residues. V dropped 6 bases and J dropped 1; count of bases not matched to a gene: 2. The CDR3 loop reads CASSDRGQNTEAFF. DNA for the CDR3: TGTGCCAGCAGCGACAGGGGGCAGAACACTGAAGCTTTCTTT.

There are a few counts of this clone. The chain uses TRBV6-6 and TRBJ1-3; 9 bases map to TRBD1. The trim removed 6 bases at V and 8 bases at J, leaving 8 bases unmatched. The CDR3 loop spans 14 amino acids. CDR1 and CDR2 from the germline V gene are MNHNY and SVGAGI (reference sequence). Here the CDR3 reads CASSLGQGWDTIYF. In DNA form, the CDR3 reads TGTGCCAGCAGCCTTGGACAGGGGTGGGACACCATATATTTT.

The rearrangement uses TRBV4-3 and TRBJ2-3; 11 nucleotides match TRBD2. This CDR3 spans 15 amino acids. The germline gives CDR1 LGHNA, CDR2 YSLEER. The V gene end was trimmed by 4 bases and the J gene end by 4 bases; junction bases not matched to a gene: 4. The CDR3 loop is CASSRGLAGADTQYF. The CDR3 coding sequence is TGCGCCAGCAGCCGAGGACTAGCGGGTGCAGATACGCAGTATTTT.

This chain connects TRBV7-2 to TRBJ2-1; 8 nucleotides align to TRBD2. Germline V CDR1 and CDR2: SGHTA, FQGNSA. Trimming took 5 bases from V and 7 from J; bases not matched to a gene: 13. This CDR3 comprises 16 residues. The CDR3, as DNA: TGTGCCAGCAGCATCGAAACCGGGACTAGAGGTAATGAGCAGTTCTTC. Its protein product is CASSIETGTRGNEQFF.

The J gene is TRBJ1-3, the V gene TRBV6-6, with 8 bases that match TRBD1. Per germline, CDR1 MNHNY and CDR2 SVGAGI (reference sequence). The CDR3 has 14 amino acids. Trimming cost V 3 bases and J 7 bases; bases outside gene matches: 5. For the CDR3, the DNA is TGTGCCAGCAGTTATAGGGACAGGACCAACACCATATATTTT. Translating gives CASSYRDRTNTIYF.

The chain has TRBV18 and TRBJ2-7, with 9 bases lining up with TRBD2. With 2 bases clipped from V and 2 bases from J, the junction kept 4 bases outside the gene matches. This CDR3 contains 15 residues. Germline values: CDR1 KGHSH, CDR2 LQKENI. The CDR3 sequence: CASSPILAGPYEQYF. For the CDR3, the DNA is TGTGCCAGCTCACCAATCCTAGCGGGACCCTACGAGCAGTACTTC.

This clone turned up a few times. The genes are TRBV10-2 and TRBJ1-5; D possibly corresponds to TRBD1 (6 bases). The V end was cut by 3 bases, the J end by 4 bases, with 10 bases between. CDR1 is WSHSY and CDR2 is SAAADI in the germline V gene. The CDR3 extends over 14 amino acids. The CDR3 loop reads CASSEQGVNQPQHF. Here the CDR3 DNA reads TGCGCCAGCAGTGAACAGGGTGTAAATCAGCCCCAGCATTTT.

This CDR3 reads CASSPRGRSTQYF. For the CDR3, the DNA is TGCGCCAGCAGCCCCAGGGGGCGGAGCACCCAGTACTTC. The rearrangement links TRBV5-1 to TRBJ2-5; 8 bases line up with TRBD1. V shed 4 bases and J 8 bases; nucleotides not matched to a gene: 7. Per the germline V gene, CDR1 is SGHRS and CDR2 is YFSETQ. The CDR3 contains 13 residues.

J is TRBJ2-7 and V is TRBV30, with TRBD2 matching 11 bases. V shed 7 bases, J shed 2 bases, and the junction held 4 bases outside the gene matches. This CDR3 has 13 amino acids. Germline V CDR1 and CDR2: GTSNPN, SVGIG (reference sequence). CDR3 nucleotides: TGTGCCTTTCGACTAGCGGGGACCTACGAGCAGTACTTC. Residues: CAFRLAGTYEQYF.

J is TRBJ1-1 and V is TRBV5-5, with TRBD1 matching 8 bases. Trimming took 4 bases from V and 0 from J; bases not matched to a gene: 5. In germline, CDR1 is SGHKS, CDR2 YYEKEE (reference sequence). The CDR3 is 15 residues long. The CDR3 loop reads CASSLRTGLNTEAFF. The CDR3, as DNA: TGTGCCAGCAGCCTAAGGACAGGGCTGAACACTGAAGCTTTCTTT.

The CDR3 region is CASSFGQGYGYTF. The CDR3, as DNA: TGTGCCAGCAGCTTCGGACAGGGTTATGGCTACACCTTC. V gene TRBV7-9 combines with J gene TRBJ1-2; 8 nucleotides align to TRBD1. J was trimmed by 5 bases and V by 3 bases; bases with no gene match: 2. The CDR3 extends over 13 amino acids. The germline V gene has CDR1 SEHNR and CDR2 FQNEAQ (reference sequence).

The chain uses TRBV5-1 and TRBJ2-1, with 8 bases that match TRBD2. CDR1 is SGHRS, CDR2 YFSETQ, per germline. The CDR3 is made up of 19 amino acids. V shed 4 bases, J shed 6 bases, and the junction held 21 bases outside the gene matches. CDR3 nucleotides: TGCGCCAGCAGCCTCCCCCGACTAGCGCCTAACGGGGCTGGCAATGAGCAGTTCTTC. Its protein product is CASSLPRLAPNGAGNEQFF.

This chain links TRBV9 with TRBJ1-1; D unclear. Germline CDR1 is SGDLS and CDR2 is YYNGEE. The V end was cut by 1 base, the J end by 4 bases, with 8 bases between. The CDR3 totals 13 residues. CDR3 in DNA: TGTGCCAGCAGCGTAACCGGTGCCACTGAAGCTTTCTTT. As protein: CASSVTGATEAFF. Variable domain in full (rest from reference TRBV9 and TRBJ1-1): DSGVTQTPKHLITATGQRVTLRCSPRSGDLSVYWYQQSLDQGLQFLIQYYNGEERAKGNILERFSAQQFPDLHSELNLSSLELGDSALYFCASSVTGATEAFFGQGTRLTVV.

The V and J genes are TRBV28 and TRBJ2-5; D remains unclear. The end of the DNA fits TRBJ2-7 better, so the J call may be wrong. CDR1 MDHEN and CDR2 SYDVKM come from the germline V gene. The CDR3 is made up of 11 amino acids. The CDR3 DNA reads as TGTGCCAGCAGTTTAATCTACGAGCAGTACTTC. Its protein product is CASSLIYEQYF.

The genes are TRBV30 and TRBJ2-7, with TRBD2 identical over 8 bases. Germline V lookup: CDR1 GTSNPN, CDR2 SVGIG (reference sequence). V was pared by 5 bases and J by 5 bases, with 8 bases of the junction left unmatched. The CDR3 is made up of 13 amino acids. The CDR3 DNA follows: TGTGCCTGGGGAGCGGGAGCCCCCAACGAGCAGTACTTC. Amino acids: CAWGAGAPNEQYF. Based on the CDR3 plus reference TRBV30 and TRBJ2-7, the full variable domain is SQTIHQWPATLVQPVGSPLSLECTVEGTSNPNLYWYRQAAGRGLQLLFYSVGIGQISSEVPQNLSASRPQDRQFILSSKKLLLSDSGFYLCAWGAGAPNEQYFGPGTRLTVT.

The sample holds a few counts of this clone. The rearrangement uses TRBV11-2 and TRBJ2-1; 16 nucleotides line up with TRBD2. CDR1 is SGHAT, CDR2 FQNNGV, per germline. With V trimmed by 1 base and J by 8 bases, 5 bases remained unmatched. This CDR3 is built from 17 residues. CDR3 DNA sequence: TGTGCCAGCAGCTTAGTTCCGGGACTAGCGGGAGGGCATGAGCAGTTCTTC. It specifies CASSLVPGLAGGHEQFF.

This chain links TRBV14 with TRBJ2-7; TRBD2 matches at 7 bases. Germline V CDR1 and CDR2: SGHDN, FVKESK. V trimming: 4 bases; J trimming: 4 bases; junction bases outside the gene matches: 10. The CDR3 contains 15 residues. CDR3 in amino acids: CASSLPGGRRYEQYF. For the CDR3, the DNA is TGTGCCAGCAGCCTCCCGGGAGGCCGACGTTACGAGCAGTACTTC.

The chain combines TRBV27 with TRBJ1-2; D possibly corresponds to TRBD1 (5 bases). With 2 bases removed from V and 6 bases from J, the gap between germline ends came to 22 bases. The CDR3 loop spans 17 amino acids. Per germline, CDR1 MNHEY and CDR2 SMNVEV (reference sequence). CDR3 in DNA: TGTGCCAGCAGTTTACAGGGTACATCAAATCGGATTCATGGCTACACCTTC. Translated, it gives CASSLQGTSNRIHGYTF.

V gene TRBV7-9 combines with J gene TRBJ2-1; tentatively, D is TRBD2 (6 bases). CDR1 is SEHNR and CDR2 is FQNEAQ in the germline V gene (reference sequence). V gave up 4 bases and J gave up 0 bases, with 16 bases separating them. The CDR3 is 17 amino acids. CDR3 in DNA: TGTGCCAGCAGCTCCTCTCGGGGGTTCGGCTCCTACAATGAGCAGTTCTTC. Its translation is CASSSSRGFGSYNEQFF.

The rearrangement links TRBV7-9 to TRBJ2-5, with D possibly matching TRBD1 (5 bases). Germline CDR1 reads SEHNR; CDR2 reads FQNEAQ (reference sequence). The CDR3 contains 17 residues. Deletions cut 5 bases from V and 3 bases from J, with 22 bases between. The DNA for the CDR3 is TGTGCCAGCAGCCACCGACAGCCGCTGGAGCAAAAAGAGACCCAGTACTTC. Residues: CASSHRQPLEQKETQYF.

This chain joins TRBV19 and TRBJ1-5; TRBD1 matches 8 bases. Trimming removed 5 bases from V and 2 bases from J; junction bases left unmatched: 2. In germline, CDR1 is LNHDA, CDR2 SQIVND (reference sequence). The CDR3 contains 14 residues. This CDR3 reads CASSPGGGNQPQHF. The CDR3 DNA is TGTGCCAGTAGTCCAGGGGGCGGCAATCAGCCCCAGCATTTT. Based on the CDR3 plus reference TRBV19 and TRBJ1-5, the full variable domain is DGGITQSPKYLFRKEGQNVTLSCEQNLNHDAMYWYRQDPGQGLRLIYYSQIVNDFQKGDIAEGYSVSREKKESFPLTVTSAQKNPTAFYLCASSPGGGNQPQHFGDGTRLSIL.

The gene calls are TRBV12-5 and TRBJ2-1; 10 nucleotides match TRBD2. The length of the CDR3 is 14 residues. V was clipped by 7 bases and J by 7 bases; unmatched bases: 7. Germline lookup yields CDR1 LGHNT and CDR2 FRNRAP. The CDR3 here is CASEAGLAKNEQFF. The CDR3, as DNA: TGTGCTAGTGAAGCGGGACTAGCGAAAAATGAGCAGTTCTTC.

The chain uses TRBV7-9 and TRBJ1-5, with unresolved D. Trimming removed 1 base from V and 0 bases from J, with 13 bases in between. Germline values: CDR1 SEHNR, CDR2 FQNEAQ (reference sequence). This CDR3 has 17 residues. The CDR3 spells CASSLDVEADSNQPQHF. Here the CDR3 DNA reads TGTGCCAGCAGCTTAGACGTTGAGGCGGATAGCAATCAGCCCCAGCATTTT.

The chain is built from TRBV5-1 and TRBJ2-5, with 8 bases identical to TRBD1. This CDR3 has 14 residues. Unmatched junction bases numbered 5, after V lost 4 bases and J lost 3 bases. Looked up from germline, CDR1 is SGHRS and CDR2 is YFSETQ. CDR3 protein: CASSPMDREETQYF. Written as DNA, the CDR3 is TGCGCCAGCAGCCCGATGGACAGGGAAGAGACCCAGTACTTC.

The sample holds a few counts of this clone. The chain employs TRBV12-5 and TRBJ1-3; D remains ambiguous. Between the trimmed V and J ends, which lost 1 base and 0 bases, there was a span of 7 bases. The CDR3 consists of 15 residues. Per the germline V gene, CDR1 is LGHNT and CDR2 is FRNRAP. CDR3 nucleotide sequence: TGTGCTAGTGGTTTGGGTGGAGGCTCTGGAAACACCATATATTTT. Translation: CASGLGGGSGNTIYF.

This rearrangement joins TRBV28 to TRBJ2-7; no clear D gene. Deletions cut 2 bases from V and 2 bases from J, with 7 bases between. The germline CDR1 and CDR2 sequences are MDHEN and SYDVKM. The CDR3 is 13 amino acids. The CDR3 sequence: CASSLTAAYEQYF. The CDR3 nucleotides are TGTGCCAGCAGTTTAACAGCCGCCTACGAGCAGTACTTC.

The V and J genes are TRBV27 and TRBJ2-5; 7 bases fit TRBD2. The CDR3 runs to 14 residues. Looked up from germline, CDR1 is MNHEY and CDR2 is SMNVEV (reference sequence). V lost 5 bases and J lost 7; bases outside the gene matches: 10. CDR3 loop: CASSISAGTVTQYF. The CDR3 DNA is TGTGCCAGCAGTATCTCAGCGGGAACGGTGACCCAGTACTTC.

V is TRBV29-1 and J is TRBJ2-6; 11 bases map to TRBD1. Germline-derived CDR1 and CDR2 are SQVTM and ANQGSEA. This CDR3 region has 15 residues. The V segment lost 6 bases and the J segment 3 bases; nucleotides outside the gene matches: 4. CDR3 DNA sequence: TGCAGCGTCGGGACAGGGGGGTTTGGGGCCAACGTCCTGACTTTC. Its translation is CSVGTGGFGANVLTF.

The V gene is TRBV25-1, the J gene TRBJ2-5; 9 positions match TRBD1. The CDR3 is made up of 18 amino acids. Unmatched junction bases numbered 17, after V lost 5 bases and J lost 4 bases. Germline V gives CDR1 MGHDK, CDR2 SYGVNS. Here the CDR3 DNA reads TGTGCCAGCAGTCCGGGTGGTCGTGGGACAGGGCCTGGAGAGACCCAGTACTTC. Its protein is CASSPGGRGTGPGETQYF.